The clone carrying this TCR beta chain was seen at least ten times. This record belongs to a study of regulatory T cells in long-lasting Graves disease. Time point in this sample: newly diagnosed GD, antithyroid drugs for less than 3 months. From PBMCs, RNA was extracted and then used to make the TCR library. Each patient gave approximately 9 milliliters of EDTA-anticoagulated peripheral blood. Assembly of TCR beta libraries relied on iRepertoire HTBI primers together with Arm-PCR of CDR3 regions. In the original workflow: Gene usage covered 62 TRBV and 14 TRBJ segments. One entry per CDR3 protein, called by TCRdb with MiXCR from the multiplex PCR reads. It is TCRdb's table, rather than the study itself, that gives the V and J calls and clone size. Of 350,000 to 400,000 distinct CDR3 sequences in the sample, 15% to 18% were seen once. The clonotype originates from a female donor with Graves disease. The specimen comprised peripheral blood mononuclear cells (PBMCs), sampled at new diagnosis, from a patient treated with antithyroid drugs.

Here the CDR3 reads CASSTPGTSGKTQYF. The CDR3 DNA reads TGTGCCAGCAGCACCCCCGGGACTAGCGGGAAGACCCAGTACTTC. This chain links TRBV11-2 with TRBJ2-5, with 13 positions matching TRBD2. Germline V lookup: CDR1 SGHAT, CDR2 FQNNGV. CDR3 length: 15 residues. J gave up 6 bases and V 5 bases, and 6 bases lay outside the gene matches.